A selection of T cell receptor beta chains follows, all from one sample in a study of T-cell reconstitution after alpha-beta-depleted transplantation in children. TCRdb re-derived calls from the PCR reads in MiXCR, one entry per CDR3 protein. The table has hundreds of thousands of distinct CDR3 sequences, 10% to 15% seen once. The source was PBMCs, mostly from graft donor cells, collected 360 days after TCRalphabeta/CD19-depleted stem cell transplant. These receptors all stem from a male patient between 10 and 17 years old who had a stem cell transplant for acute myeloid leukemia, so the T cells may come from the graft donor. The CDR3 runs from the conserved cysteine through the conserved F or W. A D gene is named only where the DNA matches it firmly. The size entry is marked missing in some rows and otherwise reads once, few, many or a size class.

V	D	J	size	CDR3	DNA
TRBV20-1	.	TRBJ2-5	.	CSAHGPSQETQYF	TGCAGTGCCCACGGACCTTCCCAGGAGACCCAGTACTTC
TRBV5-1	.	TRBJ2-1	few	CASSYSLGNEQFF	TGCGCCAGCAGCTACTCCCTCGGCAATGAGCAGTTCTTC
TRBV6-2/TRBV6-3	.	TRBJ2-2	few	CASSFDSSTGELFF	TGTGCCAGCAGTTTTGACAGCAGCACCGGGGAGCTGTTTTTT
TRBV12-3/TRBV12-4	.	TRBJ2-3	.	CASSLRRIPDTQYF	TGTGCCAGCAGTTTGAGGCGCATACCAGATACGCAGTATTTT
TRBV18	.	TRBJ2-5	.	CASSPSATGQETQYF	TGTGCCAGCTCACCCTCCGCCACGGGCCAAGAGACCCAGTACTTC
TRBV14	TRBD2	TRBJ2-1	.	CASSQRILAGNEQFF	TGTGCCAGCAGCCAGAGGATCCTAGCGGGAAATGAGCAGTTCTTC
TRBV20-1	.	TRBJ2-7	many	CSAHSGAAYEQYF	TGCAGTGCCCACTCTGGGGCAGCTTACGAGCAGTACTTC
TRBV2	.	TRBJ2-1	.	CASSSTSYGEQFF	TGTGCCAGCAGCTCAACTAGTTATGGTGAGCAGTTCTTC
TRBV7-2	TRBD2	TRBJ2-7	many	CASSLGLAGGLEQYF	TGTGCCAGCAGCTTGGGACTAGCGGGAGGGCTCGAGCAGTACTTC
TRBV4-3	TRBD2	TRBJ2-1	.	CASSNQVTLAGVGRQFF	TGCGCCAGCAGCAACCAAGTGACTCTAGCGGGAGTGGGGAGGCAGTTCTTC
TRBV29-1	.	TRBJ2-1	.	CSVEGPRGSYNEQFF	TGCAGCGTTGAAGGGCCCAGGGGCTCCTACAATGAGCAGTTCTTC
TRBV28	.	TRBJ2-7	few	CASSVGEGRSYEQYF	TGTGCCAGCAGTGTTGGGGAAGGGAGGTCCTACGAGCAGTACTTC
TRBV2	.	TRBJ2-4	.	CASRIPGGASKNIQYF	TGTGCCAGCAGAATTCCCGGGGGCGCTTCCAAAAACATTCAGTACTTC
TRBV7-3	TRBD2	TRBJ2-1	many	CASSFPGLAENNEQFF	TGTGCCAGCAGCTTCCCTGGGCTAGCGGAGAACAATGAGCAGTTCTTC
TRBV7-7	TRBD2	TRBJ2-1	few	CASSLAASGRDEQFF	TGTGCTAGCAGCTTAGCGGCTAGCGGGAGGGATGAGCAGTTCTTC
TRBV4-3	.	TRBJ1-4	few	CASSHGSGTNEKLFF	TGCGCCAGCAGCCATGGGTCAGGGACTAATGAAAAACTGTTTTTT
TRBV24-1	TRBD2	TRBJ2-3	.	CATSDIRAGGTDTQYF	TGTGCCACCAGTGATATCCGAGCGGGAGGGACAGATACGCAGTATTTT
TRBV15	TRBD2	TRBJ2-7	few	CATSPGRESYEQYF	TGTGCCACCAGCCCGGGGAGGGAGTCCTACGAGCAGTACTTC
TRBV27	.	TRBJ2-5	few	CASSLRGVRGETQYF	TGTGCCAGCAGTCTAAGGGGGGTCAGGGGGGAGACCCAGTACTTC
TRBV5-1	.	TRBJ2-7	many	CASSLVEGPYEQYF	TGCGCCAGCAGCTTGGTGGAGGGGCCCTACGAGCAGTACTTC
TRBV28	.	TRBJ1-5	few	CASIFDISNQPQHF	TGTGCCAGCATTTTCGACATTAGCAATCAGCCCCAGCATTTT
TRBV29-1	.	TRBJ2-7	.	CSALGSNEQYF	TGCAGCGCGTTGGGAAGCAACGAGCAGTACTTC
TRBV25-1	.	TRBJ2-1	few	CASSESPVRLPFYNEQFF	TGTGCCAGCAGTGAATCCCCCGTACGACTACCTTTCTACAATGAGCAGTTCTTC
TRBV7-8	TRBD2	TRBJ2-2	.	CASSHTSREGTGELFF	TGTGCCAGCAGCCACACCTCCAGGGAGGGGACCGGGGAGCTGTTTTTT
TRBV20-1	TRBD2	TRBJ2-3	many	CSARLAARADTQYF	TGCAGTGCTAGACTAGCGGCCAGGGCAGATACGCAGTATTTT
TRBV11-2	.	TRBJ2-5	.	CASSLGGIAGIQETQYF	TGTGCCAGCAGCCTAGGGGGCATAGCGGGGATCCAAGAGACCCAGTACTTC
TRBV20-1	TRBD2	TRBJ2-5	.	CTAEPPGLAPEGTQYF	TGCACTGCTGAGCCGCCGGGACTAGCCCCGGAGGGGACCCAGTACTTC
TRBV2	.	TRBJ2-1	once	CASSGGQDSYNEQFF	TGTGCCAGCAGTGGAGGGCAGGACTCCTACAATGAGCAGTTCTTC
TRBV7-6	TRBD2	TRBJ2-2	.	CASSLAPGRRTGELFF	TGTGCCAGCAGCTTAGCGCCCGGGAGGCGCACCGGGGAGCTGTTTTTT
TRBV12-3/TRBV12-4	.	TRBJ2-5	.	CASSFRGGYQETQYF	TGTGCCAGCAGTTTCAGGGGCGGGTACCAAGAGACCCAGTACTTC
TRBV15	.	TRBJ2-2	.	CATSRDVGPGELFF	TGTGCCACCAGCAGAGATGTGGGGCCCGGGGAGCTGTTTTTT
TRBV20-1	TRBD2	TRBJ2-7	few	CSARERLAVPSSYEQYF	TGCAGTGCTAGAGAACGACTAGCGGTTCCCAGCTCCTACGAGCAGTACTTC
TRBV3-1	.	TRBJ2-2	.	CASSPGRGGELFF	TGTGCCAGCAGCCCCGGTAGGGGTGGGGAGCTGTTTTTT
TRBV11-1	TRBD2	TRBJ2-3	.	CASSLVIGAGKNPTDTQYF	TGTGCCAGCAGCTTAGTGATCGGAGCGGGAAAGAATCCCACAGATACGCAGTATTTT
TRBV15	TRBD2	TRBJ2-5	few	CATSRDGTAGGSETQYF	TGTGCCACCAGCAGAGATGGGACAGCGGGAGGGAGTGAGACCCAGTACTTC
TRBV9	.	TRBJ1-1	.	CASSVALRDGDTEAFF	TGTGCCAGCAGCGTAGCCCTCAGGGACGGAGACACTGAAGCTTTCTTT
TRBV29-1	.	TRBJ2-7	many	CSVSGRSYEQYF	TGCAGCGTTTCAGGGCGATCCTACGAGCAGTACTTC
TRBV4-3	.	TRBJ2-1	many	CASSQDTDNEQFF	TGCGCCAGCAGCCAAGATACGGACAATGAGCAGTTCTTC
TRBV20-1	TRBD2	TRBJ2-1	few	CSANSGMPRGEQFF	TGCAGTGCGAATAGCGGGATGCCAAGGGGTGAGCAGTTCTTC
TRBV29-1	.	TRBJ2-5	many	CSALGSVTQETQYF	TGCAGCGCGTTAGGGTCAGTCACCCAAGAGACCCAGTACTTC
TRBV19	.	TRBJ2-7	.	CASSISNKAYEQYF	TGTGCCAGTAGTATTTCTAACAAGGCGTACGAGCAGTACTTC
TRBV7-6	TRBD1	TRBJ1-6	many	CASSPGTGRYNSPLHF	TGTGCCAGCAGCCCGGGGACAGGCCGCTATAATTCACCCCTCCACTTT
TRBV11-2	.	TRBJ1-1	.	CASRGVVEAFF	TGTGCCAGCAGAGGGGTCGTTGAGGCTTTCTTT
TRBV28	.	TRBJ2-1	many	CASSPPNYNEQFF	TGTGCCAGCAGCCCACCTAACTACAATGAGCAGTTCTTC
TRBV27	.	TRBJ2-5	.	CASSFSDEGTETQYF	TGTGCCAGCAGTTTCTCGGACGAGGGAACGGAGACCCAGTACTTC
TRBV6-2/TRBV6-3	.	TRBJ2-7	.	CASKGGQANYEQYF	TGTGCCAGCAAGGGGGGACAAGCCAACTACGAGCAGTACTTC